The clone carrying this TCR beta chain was detected only once. Its antigen remains unknown. This specimen includes other DNA sequences encoding the same CDR3. The PCR contained 60 Vbeta and 13 Jbeta primers. Clones were read by immunoSEQ multiplex PCR, and TCRdb kept only the in-frame ones, dropping some. This table holds over 150,000 clones, 75% to 85% found once. This record belongs to a study of cytomegalovirus exposure and HLA in healthy donors. Whole-study results and caveats: A prior analysis recorded that most TCR beta V segments were productive about 87% or about 30% of the time. Presence/absence analysis assumed near-uniform sequencing depth across donors.

Germline assignment: CDR1 GTSNPN and CDR2 SVGIG (reference sequence). Trimming removed 5 bases from V and 4 bases from J, with 15 bases in between. This CDR3 is built from 13 residues. Everyone who donated was a healthy bone marrow donor. At the time of sampling, donors were nominally healthy, though unrecorded immune exposures were likely. Sequencing used PBMCs. The chain joins TRBV30 to TRBJ2-7, with D perhaps TRBD2 (5 bases). The clonotype originates from a young man in good health and CMV-seropositive. CDR3 DNA sequence: TGTGCCTGGGCGGGCGGATGGGGTTACGAGCAGTACTTC. Protein sequence: CAWAGGWGYEQYF.